Below are 27 T cell receptor beta chains sequenced from a single sample in a study of CD8 T cells in Susac syndrome. The authors reverse transcribed roughly 0.5 to 1 ug RNA with random hexamers. TCRdb recomputed calls from the immunoSEQ multiplex PCR reads with MiXCR, one row per CDR3 protein. The profile shows around 280,000 distinct CDR3 sequences, approximately 84% of them singletons. Sequenced material: CD8+ T cells from PBMCs. These receptor sequences come from a human donor with multiple sclerosis.

This chain uses TRBV3-1 with TRBJ2-7; D is possibly TRBD2 (6 bases). The ends were cut back, 0 bases at V and 5 bases at J, with 14 bases in the middle. The CDR3 totals 15 residues. Germline V gene lookup returns CDR1 LGHDT and CDR2 YNNKEL (reference sequence). The CDR3 DNA is TGTGCCAGCAGCCAAGATTACGGGAGTAAGGACGAGCAGTACTTC. Translation: CASSQDYGSKDEQYF.

This clonotype has a single count. The gene calls are TRBV2 and TRBJ2-7, with 8 positions matching TRBD2. The ends lost 8 bases at V and 6 bases at J; junction bases unmatched: 12. The CDR3 length is 14 residues. The germline V gene has CDR1 SNHLY and CDR2 FYNNEI. This CDR3 reads CASGIAGLTPEQYF. Here the CDR3 DNA reads TGTGCCAGCGGAATAGCGGGATTGACACCCGAGCAGTACTTC.

The rearrangement links TRBV21-1 to TRBJ2-3; the DNA was not used to check the table's D call, TRBD2. TRBV21-1 is marked as a pseudogene. The CDR3 runs to 17 residues. CDR3: CASSKGAAGGPTDTQYF. The CDR3 region has the DNA TGTGCCAGCAGCAAAGGAGCTGCGGGAGGGCCGACAGATACGCAGTATTTT.

This clonotype was found a few times. This chain uses TRBV19 with TRBJ2-1, with D perhaps matching TRBD1 (6 bases). In germline, CDR1 is LNHDA, CDR2 SQIVND (reference sequence). V was pared by 6 bases and J by 4 bases, with 10 bases between. This CDR3 region has 13 residues. The CDR3, as DNA: TGTGCCAGTAGCTCAACAGGGTACAATGAGCAGTTCTTC. Residues: CASSSTGYNEQFF.

This sequence joins TRBV25-1 and TRBJ2-5; D uncertain. Germline V gene lookup returns CDR1 MGHDK and CDR2 SYGVNS. The CDR3 is made up of 12 amino acids. V was shortened by 3 bases and J by 5 bases, with 7 bases between the two germline ends. The CDR3 DNA follows: TGTGCCAGCAGTGAGTTTATGGAGACCCAGTACTTC. It codes for CASSEFMETQYF.

The CDR3 DNA follows: TGTGCCAGCAGTTACGGCACCGGCTCCTACAATGAGCAGTTCTTC. It encodes CASSYGTGSYNEQFF. The chain is built from TRBV6-2 or TRBV6-3 and TRBJ2-1; D gene unclear. CDR3 size: 15 residues. Germline loops: CDR1 MNHEY, CDR2 SVGEGT. V was trimmed by 2 bases and J by 0 bases, leaving 8 bases between them.

The J gene is TRBJ2-1, the V gene TRBV29-1; D uncertain. The CDR3 runs to 11 residues. CDR1 SQVTM and CDR2 ANQGSEA come from the germline V gene. The germline V and J ends were trimmed by 4 bases and 10 bases, with 11 bases remaining between them. The CDR3 protein is CSVGLGYEQFF. CDR3 DNA: TGCAGCGTTGGTCTAGGGTACGAGCAGTTCTTC.

The chain employs TRBV7-9 and TRBJ2-7, with TRBD2 identical over 16 bases. Germline V lookup: CDR1 SEHNR, CDR2 FQNEAQ (reference sequence). V was clipped by 5 bases and J by 0 bases; unmatched bases: 7. The CDR3 totals 18 residues. CDR3 residues: CASSQGLAGGSSSYEQYF. In DNA form, the CDR3 reads TGTGCCAGCAGCCAGGGACTAGCGGGAGGGTCGAGCTCCTACGAGCAGTACTTC.

The chain uses TRBV3-1 and TRBJ2-2; the match to TRBD2 covers 9 bases. V lost 1 base and J lost 0; bases outside the gene matches: 3. The CDR3 loop spans 17 amino acids. From germline, CDR1 is LGHDT and CDR2 YNNKEL (reference sequence). As DNA, the CDR3 is TGTGCCAGCAGCCAAGTCCCTAGCGGGGCGAACACCGGGGAGCTGTTTTTT. Protein product: CASSQVPSGANTGELFF. Full variable domain (remainder filled in from reference TRBV3-1 and TRBJ2-2): DTAVSQTPKYLVTQMGNDKSIKCEQNLGHDTMYWYKQDSKKFLKIMFSYNNKELIINETVPNRFSPKSPDKAHLNLHINSLELGDSAVYFCASSQVPSGANTGELFFGEGSRLTVL.

This chain joins TRBV7-9 and TRBJ2-7, with 7 bases matching TRBD2. The V segment lost 6 bases and the J segment 5 bases; nucleotides outside the gene matches: 7. The CDR3 consists of 13 residues. Germline V gene sequence: CDR1 SEHNR, CDR2 FQNEAQ (reference sequence). The CDR3 region has the DNA TGTGCCAGCAGACGGGGGAGGGAGGACGAGCAGTACTTC. Protein product: CASRRGREDEQYF.

This clonotype was detected only once. The gene calls are TRBV3-1 and TRBJ2-1; tentatively, D is TRBD2 (6 bases). The CDR3 contains 15 residues. Trimming took 0 bases from V and 8 from J, leaving 14 bases between them. The germline V gene encodes CDR1 LGHDT and CDR2 YNNKEL (reference sequence). The CDR3 here is CASSQDLDYYDEQFF. CDR3 DNA: TGTGCCAGCAGCCAAGATTTGGACTATTACGATGAGCAGTTCTTC.

The chain uses TRBV19 and TRBJ2-3, with D maybe TRBD2 (6 bases). V was cut by 5 bases and J by 2 bases, with 11 bases left in between. This CDR3 has 14 amino acids. CDR1 and CDR2 from the germline V gene are LNHDA and SQIVND (reference sequence). CDR3 in DNA: TGTGCCAGTAGTCCAGGGACTGACACAGATACGCAGTATTTT. It translates to CASSPGTDTDTQYF.

The DNA of the CDR3 is TGTGCCATCAGTGGAGAGGGCTCCTACGAGCAGTACTTC. This gives the protein CAISGEGSYEQYF. V gene TRBV10-3 combines with J gene TRBJ2-7, with D tentatively TRBD2 (5 bases). Trimming took 4 bases from V and 0 from J, leaving 7 bases between them. The CDR3 extends over 13 amino acids. Germline assignment: CDR1 ENHRY and CDR2 SYGVKD.

The chain employs TRBV9 and TRBJ2-1; 7 bases are shared with TRBD2. Germline V gives CDR1 SGDLS, CDR2 YYNGEE. The CDR3 is made up of 12 amino acids. The trim removed 3 bases at V and 12 bases at J, leaving 6 bases unmatched. DNA of the CDR3: TGTGCCAGCAGCGACGGAGCGGGACGGCAGTTCTTC. Translated: CASSDGAGRQFF.

This chain joins TRBV27 and TRBJ1-1; D uncertain. Germline V CDR1 and CDR2: MNHEY, SMNVEV (reference sequence). The CDR3 is 14 amino acids. Trimming took 6 bases from V and 2 from J, leaving 13 bases between them. The CDR3 spells CASSYATANTEAFF. The CDR3 region has the DNA TGTGCCAGCAGCTACGCAACAGCAAACACTGAAGCTTTCTTT.

This CDR3 reads CASSQEGGGGNQPQHF. The CDR3 DNA reads TGCGCCAGCAGCCAAGAAGGAGGGGGCGGCAATCAGCCCCAGCATTTT. The V gene is TRBV4-1, the J gene TRBJ1-5, with TRBD1 matching 7 bases. V gave up 0 bases and J gave up 2 bases; unmatched junction bases: 4. Germline V gene sequence: CDR1 MGHRA, CDR2 YSYEKL. The CDR3 has 16 residues.

The count of this clonotype is one. V gene TRBV11-3 combines with J gene TRBJ2-2; D is possibly TRBD2 (6 bases). CDR1 and CDR2 from the germline V gene are SGHNT and YENEEA. This CDR3 contains 13 residues. V shed 5 bases and J shed 7 bases, with 11 bases lying between them. The chain's CDR3 is CASSNLGSGELFF. In nucleotides, the CDR3 is TGTGCCAGCAGCAACCTCGGGAGCGGGGAGCTGTTTTTT.

The gene calls are TRBV6-5 and TRBJ2-7; 8 positions agree with TRBD1. The V gene end was trimmed by 1 base and the J gene end by 0 bases; junction bases not matched to a gene: 5. Per the germline V gene, CDR1 is MNHEY and CDR2 is SVGAGI. This CDR3 is built from 16 residues. CDR3 DNA: TGTGCCAGCAGTTACTTAATAACAGGGGGCTCCTACGAGCAGTACTTC. It is translated as CASSYLITGGSYEQYF.

The J gene is TRBJ2-3, the V gene TRBV27; 8 bases are a match to TRBD2. Germline lookup yields CDR1 MNHEY and CDR2 SMNVEV (reference sequence). This CDR3 is 17 amino acids long. V shed 7 bases and J 6 bases; nucleotides not matched to a gene: 18. Here the CDR3 reads CASTFRGGRPLPDTQYF. The CDR3 coding sequence is TGTGCCAGCACCTTCCGGGGCGGGAGGCCTTTGCCCGATACGCAGTATTTT.

The chain recombines TRBV28 with TRBJ1-3, with 7 bases fitting TRBD1. This CDR3 has 17 residues. The V segment lost 5 bases and the J segment 0 bases; nucleotides outside the gene matches: 10. Germline CDR1 MDHEN, CDR2 SYDVKM. The CDR3 sequence: CASSPWDSRASGNTIYF. The DNA of the CDR3 is TGTGCCAGCAGTCCTTGGGACAGTCGGGCCTCTGGAAACACCATATATTTT.

The chain recombines TRBV19 with TRBJ2-1; maybe TRBD1 (6 bases). Per germline, CDR1 LNHDA and CDR2 SQIVND (reference sequence). The CDR3 has 13 residues. Trimming shortened V by 5 bases and J by 7 bases, and 12 bases separated the two germline ends. The CDR3 region is CASSGWDNNEQFF. Written as DNA, the CDR3 is TGTGCCAGTAGTGGCTGGGACAATAATGAGCAGTTCTTC.

This chain uses TRBV7-9 with TRBJ1-4, with D unclear. V was trimmed by 3 bases and J by 8 bases, leaving 13 bases between them. The length of the CDR3 is 14 residues. Germline-derived CDR1 and CDR2 are SEHNR and FQNEAQ (reference sequence). The CDR3 DNA reads as TGTGCCAGCAGCTTTCGGACCCCGGAGGAAAAACTGTTTTTT. Residues: CASSFRTPEEKLFF.

This rearrangement joins TRBV9 to TRBJ1-2; D ambiguous. Trimming removed 2 bases from V and 7 bases from J, with 24 bases in between. The CDR3 is 17 amino acids. CDR1 and CDR2 from the germline V gene are SGDLS and YYNGEE. Written as DNA, the CDR3 is TGTGCCAGCAGCGTCAGTGAGACTTCGGGTTTAACTGCTGGCTACACCTTC. Protein: CASSVSETSGLTAGYTF.

CDR3 DNA: TGTGCCAGCAGTTTATCGCTAGCGGCCAACTCCTACGAGCAGTACTTC. It specifies CASSLSLAANSYEQYF. The rearrangement uses TRBV27 and TRBJ2-7; 7 bases are a match to TRBD2. The V gene end was trimmed by 0 bases and the J gene end by 0 bases; junction bases not matched to a gene: 5. The V gene's germline CDR1 is MNHEY and CDR2 SMNVEV (reference sequence). The CDR3 length is 16 residues.

The chain links TRBV4-1 to TRBJ1-1; D unresolved. CDR3 size: 15 residues. V was clipped by 4 bases and J by 1 base, with 13 bases between them. The germline V gene encodes CDR1 MGHRA and CDR2 YSYEKL. CDR3 bases: TGCGCCAGCAGCCCGCCCTCTGGGCGGAACACTGAAGCTTTCTTT. Translating gives CASSPPSGRNTEAFF.

The J gene is TRBJ2-2, the V gene TRBV20-1; 11 bases line up with TRBD2. The germline CDR1 and CDR2 sequences are DFQATT and SNEGSKA (reference sequence). This CDR3 has 15 residues. Trimming at V came to 0 bases and at J to 7 bases, leaving 4 bases not matched to a gene. CDR3 amino acids: CSARELAGEHGELFF. The CDR3 nucleotides are TGCAGTGCTAGAGAACTAGCGGGAGAACACGGGGAGCTGTTTTTT.

The V gene is TRBV11-2, the J gene TRBJ2-1; D assignment may be TRBD1 or TRBD2 (5 bases each). V lost 0 bases, J lost 7 bases, and 13 bases lay in between. The CDR3 spans 15 residues. CDR1 and CDR2 (germline): SGHAT, FQNNGV. CDR3 sequence: CASSLDPGTPNEQFF. The CDR3 coding sequence is TGTGCCAGCAGCTTAGATCCCGGGACGCCGAATGAGCAGTTCTTC.